The rows below give T cell receptor beta chains drawn from one sample of a study of T cell repertoires in cytomegalovirus infection. TCRdb analysed the reads with MiXCR anew, one entry per CDR3 protein. The repertoire consists of around 170,000 distinct CDR3 sequences, with roughly 17% occurring once and the leading ten covering approximately 19%. Sequenced: CD8+ T cells from PBMCs. The receptors here all came from a human donor in good health (CMV status not recorded). Some clones in this sample may be carry-over from other donors' samples. Both conserved end residues are part of each CDR3. The order of the fields is D gene, J gene, clone size, V gene, CDR3 protein, CDR3 DNA. The D gene is left open where the match is weak. The size of a clone is reported for some rows only, either as once, few or many, or as a class for expanded clones.

D gene: -
J gene: TRBJ2-7
clone size: -
V gene: TRBV7-2
CDR3 protein: CASSPLVQASYEQYF
CDR3 DNA: TGTGCCAGCAGTCCACTTGTCCAGGCTTCCTACGAGCAGTACTTC

D gene: -
J gene: TRBJ2-3
clone size: few
V gene: TRBV27
CDR3 protein: CASSHNLDTQYF
CDR3 DNA: TGTGCCAGCAGTCACAACCTAGATACGCAGTATTTT

D gene: -
J gene: TRBJ1-1
clone size: many
V gene: TRBV7-2
CDR3 protein: CASSSDTEAFF
CDR3 DNA: TGTGCCAGCAGTTCGGACACTGAAGCTTTCTTT

D gene: TRBD2
J gene: TRBJ2-2
clone size: few
V gene: TRBV7-8
CDR3 protein: CASSQDWTRGAGSGELFF
CDR3 DNA: TGTGCCAGCAGCCAGGACTGGACTAGAGGTGCAGGGTCCGGGGAGCTGTTTTTT

D gene: TRBD2
J gene: TRBJ2-1
clone size: few
V gene: TRBV7-6
CDR3 protein: CASSLRLAGGLNNEQFF
CDR3 DNA: TGTGCCAGCAGCTTAAGACTAGCGGGGGGCCTTAACAATGAGCAGTTCTTC

D gene: -
J gene: TRBJ1-1
clone size: few
V gene: TRBV12-3/TRBV12-4
CDR3 protein: CASSFLGGVNTEAFF
CDR3 DNA: TGTGCCAGCAGTTTCCTCGGGGGAGTGAACACTGAAGCTTTCTTT

D gene: -
J gene: TRBJ2-3
clone size: -
V gene: TRBV7-6
CDR3 protein: CASSLRGEPSTDTQYF
CDR3 DNA: TGTGCCAGCAGCTTGAGGGGCGAGCCTAGCACAGATACGCAGTATTTT

D gene: -
J gene: TRBJ2-3
clone size: -
V gene: TRBV11-2
CDR3 protein: CASRLPGATDTQYF
CDR3 DNA: TGTGCCAGCCGCTTGCCTGGAGCCACAGATACGCAGTATTTT

D gene: TRBD2
J gene: TRBJ2-7
clone size: few
V gene: TRBV28
CDR3 protein: CAGSYLAGSYEQYF
CDR3 DNA: TGTGCCGGCAGTTACTTAGCGGGTTCCTACGAGCAGTACTTC

D gene: -
J gene: TRBJ1-1
clone size: few
V gene: TRBV7-9
CDR3 protein: CASSLAPTVNTEAFF
CDR3 DNA: TGTGCCAGCAGCTTAGCTCCGACGGTGAACACTGAAGCTTTCTTT

D gene: TRBD2
J gene: TRBJ2-3
clone size: few
V gene: TRBV28
CDR3 protein: CASSLGRAGGENTDTQYF
CDR3 DNA: TGTGCCAGCAGTTTAGGTCGGGCGGGAGGAGAAAACACAGATACGCAGTATTTT

D gene: TRBD2
J gene: TRBJ2-3
clone size: -
V gene: TRBV10-3
CDR3 protein: CAISLTSGRADTQYF
CDR3 DNA: TGTGCCATCAGCCTGACTAGCGGGAGGGCAGATACGCAGTATTTT

D gene: -
J gene: TRBJ1-2
clone size: -
V gene: TRBV15
CDR3 protein: CATSNVRNYGYTF
CDR3 DNA: TGTGCCACCAGCAATGTCAGAAACTATGGCTACACCTTC

D gene: -
J gene: TRBJ2-1
clone size: -
V gene: TRBV7-2
CDR3 protein: CASSLTGEWDEQFF
CDR3 DNA: TGTGCCAGCAGCTTGACGGGGGAATGGGATGAGCAGTTCTTC

D gene: TRBD2
J gene: TRBJ2-7
clone size: few
V gene: TRBV28
CDR3 protein: CASSLWGLVMNF
CDR3 DNA: TGTGCCAGCAGTTTATGGGGACTAGTCATGAACTTC

D gene: -
J gene: TRBJ2-3
clone size: -
V gene: TRBV12-3/TRBV12-4
CDR3 protein: CASTQGMGSDTQYF
CDR3 DNA: TGTGCCAGCACCCAGGGGATGGGTTCCGATACGCAGTATTTT

D gene: -
J gene: TRBJ1-1
clone size: -
V gene: TRBV7-6
CDR3 protein: CASSLGVGDTEAFF
CDR3 DNA: TGTGCCAGCAGCTTAGGTGTCGGGGACACTGAAGCTTTCTTT

D gene: -
J gene: TRBJ2-1
clone size: few
V gene: TRBV23-1
CDR3 protein: CASSRGFSGSCFYNEQFF
CDR3 DNA: TGCGCCAGCAGTCGCGGCTTCTCGGGGTCCTGTTTTTACAATGAGCAGTTCTTC

D gene: -
J gene: TRBJ1-1
clone size: -
V gene: TRBV7-9
CDR3 protein: CASIAATEAFF
CDR3 DNA: TGTGCCAGCATCGCGGCCACTGAAGCTTTCTTT

D gene: -
J gene: TRBJ2-1
clone size: -
V gene: TRBV20-1
CDR3 protein: CSAPDIWSYNEQFF
CDR3 DNA: TGCAGTGCACCCGACATTTGGTCCTACAATGAGCAGTTCTTC

D gene: TRBD2
J gene: TRBJ2-1
clone size: -
V gene: TRBV28
CDR3 protein: CASSRQLAGWGGEQFF
CDR3 DNA: TGTGCCAGCAGTCGTCAACTAGCGGGATGGGGAGGTGAGCAGTTCTTC

D gene: -
J gene: TRBJ2-1
clone size: -
V gene: TRBV20-1
CDR3 protein: CSASGVTSYNEQFF
CDR3 DNA: TGCAGTGCTAGTGGGGTAACCTCCTACAATGAGCAGTTCTTC

D gene: -
J gene: TRBJ1-2
clone size: -
V gene: TRBV6-5
CDR3 protein: CAAGYLNYGYTF
CDR3 DNA: TGTGCCGCGGGCTACCTTAACTATGGCTACACCTTC

D gene: -
J gene: TRBJ2-5
clone size: few
V gene: TRBV4-3
CDR3 protein: CASSANWGYGETQYF
CDR3 DNA: TGCGCCAGCAGCGCTAACTGGGGGTACGGCGAGACCCAGTACTTC

D gene: -
J gene: TRBJ2-1
clone size: few
V gene: TRBV7-2
CDR3 protein: CASSLTGGGTEQFF
CDR3 DNA: TGTGCCAGCAGCTTAACAGGAGGGGGCACTGAGCAGTTCTTC

D gene: TRBD2
J gene: TRBJ2-7
clone size: few
V gene: TRBV7-2
CDR3 protein: CASSPRGRDLVDEQYF
CDR3 DNA: TGTGCCAGCAGCCCACGGGGGAGGGACCTAGTTGACGAGCAGTACTTC

D gene: TRBD1
J gene: TRBJ2-1
clone size: few
V gene: TRBV7-2
CDR3 protein: CASSSRQGFIGEQFF
CDR3 DNA: TGTGCCAGCAGCTCGAGACAGGGGTTCATCGGTGAGCAGTTCTTC

D gene: -
J gene: TRBJ2-7
clone size: -
V gene: TRBV11-2
CDR3 protein: CASSPTVDRPGYEQYF
CDR3 DNA: TGTGCCAGCAGCCCCACCGTTGACAGACCTGGCTACGAGCAGTACTTC

D gene: -
J gene: TRBJ2-7
clone size: -
V gene: TRBV20-1
CDR3 protein: CSATGTDTYEQYF
CDR3 DNA: TGCAGTGCCACCGGGACGGATACCTACGAGCAGTACTTC

D gene: -
J gene: TRBJ1-3
clone size: many
V gene: TRBV20-1
CDR3 protein: CSSNPLGSGNTIYF
CDR3 DNA: TGCAGTTCTAACCCGCTGGGGTCTGGAAACACCATATATTTT

D gene: -
J gene: TRBJ2-1
clone size: -
V gene: TRBV20-1
CDR3 protein: CSARDQKGPEEQFF
CDR3 DNA: TGCAGTGCTAGAGATCAAAAGGGCCCCGAGGAGCAGTTCTTC

D gene: -
J gene: TRBJ2-5
clone size: -
V gene: TRBV7-2
CDR3 protein: CASSSLGKETQYF
CDR3 DNA: TGTGCCAGCAGCTCGCTGGGGAAAGAGACCCAGTACTTC

D gene: -
J gene: TRBJ2-6
clone size: -
V gene: TRBV11-3
CDR3 protein: CASSSDSPFPPGGANVLTF
CDR3 DNA: TGTGCCAGCAGTTCCGACAGTCCCTTTCCCCCTGGTGGGGCCAACGTCCTGACTTTC

D gene: TRBD2
J gene: TRBJ2-7
clone size: -
V gene: TRBV28
CDR3 protein: CASSFLLAGVEQYF
CDR3 DNA: TGTGCCAGCAGTTTCTTACTAGCGGGAGTTGAGCAGTACTTC

D gene: -
J gene: TRBJ2-3
clone size: few
V gene: TRBV29-1
CDR3 protein: CSVPRGRGGSTDTQYF
CDR3 DNA: TGCAGCGTCCCGAGGGGGAGAGGGGGGAGTACAGATACGCAGTATTTT

D gene: -
J gene: TRBJ2-7
clone size: -
V gene: TRBV6-6
CDR3 protein: CASSPGPLGGGEQYF
CDR3 DNA: TGTGCCAGCAGTCCCGGACCGTTAGGGGGTGGCGAGCAGTACTTC

D gene: -
J gene: TRBJ2-3
clone size: few
V gene: TRBV6-5
CDR3 protein: CASSYSGGIDTQYF
CDR3 DNA: TGTGCCAGCAGTTACTCAGGCGGGATTGATACGCAGTATTTT

D gene: -
J gene: TRBJ2-7
clone size: few
V gene: TRBV28
CDR3 protein: CASSFSGYRYEQYF
CDR3 DNA: TGTGCCAGCAGTTTTTCGGGTTATCGCTACGAGCAGTACTTC

D gene: -
J gene: TRBJ1-1
clone size: few
V gene: TRBV5-6
CDR3 protein: CASSPLPGNTEAFF
CDR3 DNA: TGTGCCAGCAGCCCCCTCCCTGGGAACACTGAAGCTTTCTTT

D gene: TRBD1
J gene: TRBJ2-7
clone size: -
V gene: TRBV11-1
CDR3 protein: CASSFGTETYEQYF
CDR3 DNA: TGTGCCAGCAGCTTCGGGACAGAGACCTACGAGCAGTACTTC

D gene: -
J gene: TRBJ2-7
clone size: few
V gene: TRBV7-8
CDR3 protein: CASKLDYEQYF
CDR3 DNA: TGTGCCAGCAAGTTAGACTACGAGCAGTACTTC

D gene: TRBD2
J gene: TRBJ2-1
clone size: -
V gene: TRBV7-7
CDR3 protein: CASSLTSGSGTEQFF
CDR3 DNA: TGTGCCAGCAGCTTGACTAGCGGGAGTGGTACTGAGCAGTTCTTC

D gene: TRBD1
J gene: TRBJ2-3
clone size: -
V gene: TRBV29-1
CDR3 protein: CSGGQGRGTDTQYF
CDR3 DNA: TGCAGCGGTGGACAGGGCCGGGGCACAGATACGCAGTATTTT

D gene: -
J gene: TRBJ2-7
clone size: few
V gene: TRBV7-6
CDR3 protein: CASSPGTLTYEQYF
CDR3 DNA: TGTGCCAGCAGCCCCGGGACTCTGACCTACGAGCAGTACTTC

D gene: TRBD2
J gene: TRBJ2-1
clone size: -
V gene: TRBV4-2
CDR3 protein: CASSQVLKLAGTEQFF
CDR3 DNA: TGTGCCAGCAGCCAAGTATTAAAACTAGCGGGTACTGAGCAGTTCTTC

D gene: -
J gene: TRBJ2-3
clone size: many
V gene: TRBV7-2
CDR3 protein: CASSLYGSGTDTQYF
CDR3 DNA: TGTGCCAGCAGCTTATACGGTAGCGGCACAGATACGCAGTATTTT

D gene: -
J gene: TRBJ2-2
clone size: -
V gene: TRBV5-1
CDR3 protein: CASSLWEGNTGELFF
CDR3 DNA: TGCGCCAGCAGCTTGTGGGAAGGGAACACCGGGGAGCTGTTTTTT

D gene: -
J gene: TRBJ1-2
clone size: -
V gene: TRBV28
CDR3 protein: CASSLTTEGSYGYTF
CDR3 DNA: TGTGCCAGCAGTTTAACTACAGAGGGCTCCTATGGCTACACCTTC

D gene: -
J gene: TRBJ2-4
clone size: -
V gene: TRBV7-8
CDR3 protein: CASSLVGGNSLLAKNIQYF
CDR3 DNA: TGTGCCAGCAGCTTAGTCGGTGGCAACTCTCTCCTAGCCAAAAACATTCAGTACTTC

D gene: TRBD2
J gene: TRBJ2-1
clone size: many
V gene: TRBV6-2/TRBV6-3
CDR3 protein: CASTLRESNEQFF
CDR3 DNA: TGTGCCAGCACCTTGCGGGAGAGCAATGAGCAGTTCTTC

D gene: -
J gene: TRBJ2-3
clone size: few
V gene: TRBV7-9
CDR3 protein: CASSFIGVDEDTQYF
CDR3 DNA: TGTGCCAGCAGCTTCATAGGAGTCGATGAAGATACGCAGTATTTT

D gene: -
J gene: TRBJ2-1
clone size: few
V gene: TRBV28
CDR3 protein: CATGVYRVSGEQFF
CDR3 DNA: TGTGCCACAGGGGTTTACAGGGTATCGGGTGAGCAGTTCTTC

D gene: -
J gene: TRBJ2-7
clone size: few
V gene: TRBV7-2
CDR3 protein: CASSPRMEYEQYF
CDR3 DNA: TGTGCCAGCAGCCCGAGGATGGAGTACGAGCAGTACTTC

D gene: -
J gene: TRBJ1-5
clone size: few
V gene: TRBV7-2
CDR3 protein: CASSLADSWNQPQHF
CDR3 DNA: TGTGCCAGCAGCTTAGCGGACAGTTGGAATCAGCCCCAGCATTTT